This TCR beta chain was documented in a study of post-analysis software for immune sequencing data. Study context: Relapsing-remitting, secondary progressive and progressive-relapsing forms of multiple sclerosis all featured among disease courses. Points from the study as a whole: Samples from a shared batch, those prepared together, strongly co-clustered by F measure. Patients showed TRBV5-6, TRBV5-1 and TRBV20-1 among five TRBV segments more frequent than in controls.

The germline V and J ends were trimmed by 7 bases and 6 bases, with 12 bases remaining between them. The V gene's germline CDR1 is MNHEY and CDR2 SVGEGT. The CDR3 is made up of 12 amino acids. Worth noting for this clonotype: The antigen is unknown.

Unique molecular identifiers were built into the TCR beta cDNA libraries. Yield was approximately 500,000 cDNA molecules from roughly 0.93 to 9.6 million T cells. Via MiXCR, TCRdb re-called the PCR reads, giving one row per CDR3 protein. Altogether roughly 670,000 distinct CDR3 sequences are present, around 60% being singletons, with the ten largest covering about 10%. Input material: blood. This TCR derives from a girl aged 2 to 10 with multiple sclerosis. The genes are TRBV6-2 or TRBV6-3 and TRBJ1-2, with D uncertain. In nucleotides, the CDR3 is TGTGCCAGCACAAATCCGCCCCATGGCTACACCTTC. Translated, it gives CASTNPPHGYTF.